The subject of this entry is one T cell receptor beta chain. Its specificity is not known. The data derive from a study of TIL therapy for anti-PD-1-resistant metastatic lung cancer. General study results and limits: Infused TIL clonotypes partially replaced the baseline blood repertoire, then decayed over months.

This was the immunoSEQ v3 assay. Sequencing depth was around 2 million read pairs for survey level, about 5-6 million for deep. TCRdb's table, derived via immunoSEQ multiplex PCR, lists solely in-frame clones and lacks some. This sample has tens of thousands of clones, with 73% found just once. Germline lookup yields CDR1 SGHTA and CDR2 FQGNSA. This CDR3 spans 15 amino acids. V dropped 5 bases and J dropped 2 bases, with 16 bases sitting between them. Time point defined: pre-treatment sample, taken before nivolumab and TIL therapy. Adults with stage 4 NSCLC were enrolled in a phase I trial. The specimen was blood, collected at baseline. The rearrangement joins TRBV7-2 to TRBJ2-7; no clear D gene. This TCR derives from a person between 25 and 79 years old with non-small cell lung cancer. CDR3 protein: CASSTRHLSPYEQYF. The DNA for the CDR3 is TGTGCCAGCAGCACTCGACACCTTTCCCCCTACGAGCAGTACTTC.